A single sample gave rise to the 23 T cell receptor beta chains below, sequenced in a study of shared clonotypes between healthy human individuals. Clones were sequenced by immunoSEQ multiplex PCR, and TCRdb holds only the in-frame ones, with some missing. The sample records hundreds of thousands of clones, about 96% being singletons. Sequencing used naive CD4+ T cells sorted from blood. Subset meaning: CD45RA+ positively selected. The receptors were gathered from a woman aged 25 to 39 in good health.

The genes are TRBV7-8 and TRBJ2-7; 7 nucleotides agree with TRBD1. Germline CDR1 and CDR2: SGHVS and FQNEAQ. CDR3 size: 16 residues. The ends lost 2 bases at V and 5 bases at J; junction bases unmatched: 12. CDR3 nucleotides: TGTGCCAGCAGCTTAATTTTAGGGGGCGTACGGGACGAGCAGTACTTC. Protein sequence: CASSLILGGVRDEQYF.

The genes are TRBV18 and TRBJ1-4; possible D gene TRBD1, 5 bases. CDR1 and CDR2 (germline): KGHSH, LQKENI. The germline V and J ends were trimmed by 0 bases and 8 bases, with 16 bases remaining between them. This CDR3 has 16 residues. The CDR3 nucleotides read TGTGCCAGCTCACCACCATCAGGGACTGCGGCGGAAAAACTGTTTTTT. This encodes CASSPPSGTAAEKLFF.

The CDR3 reads CASSLFGGTGELFF. CDR3 nucleotide sequence: TGCGCCAGCAGCTTGTTCGGGGGCACCGGGGAGCTGTTTTTT. This chain joins TRBV5-1 and TRBJ2-2, with a tentative D call TRBD2 (6 bases). Deletions cut 1 base from V and 4 bases from J, with 8 bases between. The CDR3 is made up of 14 amino acids. Germline assignment: CDR1 SGHRS and CDR2 YFSETQ.

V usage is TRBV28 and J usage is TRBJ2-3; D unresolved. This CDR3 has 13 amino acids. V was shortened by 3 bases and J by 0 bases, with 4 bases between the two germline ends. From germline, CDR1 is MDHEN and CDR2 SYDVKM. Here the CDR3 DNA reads TGTGCCAGCAGTTTTGATAGCACAGATACGCAGTATTTT. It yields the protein CASSFDSTDTQYF.

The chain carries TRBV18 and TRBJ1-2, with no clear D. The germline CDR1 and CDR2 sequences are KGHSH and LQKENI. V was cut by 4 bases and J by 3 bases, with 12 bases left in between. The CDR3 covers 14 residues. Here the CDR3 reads CASSRSDGDYGYTF. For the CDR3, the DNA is TGTGCCAGCTCACGCTCGGACGGGGACTATGGCTACACCTTC.

The CDR3 DNA is TGTGCCAGCAGCTTGGATCCGGGACAGGGAGGTCAGCCCCAGCATTTT. Protein: CASSLDPGQGGQPQHF. The V gene is TRBV5-5, the J gene TRBJ1-5, with TRBD1 identical over 9 bases. The CDR3 covers 16 residues. The germline gives CDR1 SGHKS, CDR2 YYEKEE (reference sequence). J gave up 6 bases and V 0 bases, and 7 bases lay outside the gene matches.

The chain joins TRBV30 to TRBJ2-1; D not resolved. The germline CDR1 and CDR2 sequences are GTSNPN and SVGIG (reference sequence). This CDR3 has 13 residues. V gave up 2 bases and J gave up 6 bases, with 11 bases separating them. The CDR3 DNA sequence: TGTGCCTGGAGTATAACCATGGGCAATGAGCAGTTCTTC. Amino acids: CAWSITMGNEQFF.

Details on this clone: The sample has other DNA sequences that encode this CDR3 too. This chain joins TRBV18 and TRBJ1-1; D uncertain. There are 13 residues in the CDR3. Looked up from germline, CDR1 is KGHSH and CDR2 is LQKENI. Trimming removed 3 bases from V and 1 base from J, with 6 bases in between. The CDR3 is CASSPTENTEAFF. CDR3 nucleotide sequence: TGTGCCAGCTCACCTACGGAGAACACTGAAGCTTTCTTT.

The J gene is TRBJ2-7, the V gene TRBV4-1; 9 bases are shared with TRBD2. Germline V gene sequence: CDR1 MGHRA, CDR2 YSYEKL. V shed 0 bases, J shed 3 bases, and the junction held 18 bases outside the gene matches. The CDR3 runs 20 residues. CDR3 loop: CASSQDSRQRAGLASYEQYF. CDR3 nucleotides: TGCGCCAGCAGCCAAGATAGTCGGCAGAGGGCAGGACTAGCGAGCTACGAGCAGTACTTC.

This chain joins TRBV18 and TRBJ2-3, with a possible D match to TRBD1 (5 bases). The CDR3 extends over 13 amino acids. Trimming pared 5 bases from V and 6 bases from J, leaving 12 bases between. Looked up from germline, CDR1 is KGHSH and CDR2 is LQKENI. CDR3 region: CASSKGDSDTQYF. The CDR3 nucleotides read TGTGCCAGCTCAAAAGGGGATTCCGATACGCAGTATTTT.

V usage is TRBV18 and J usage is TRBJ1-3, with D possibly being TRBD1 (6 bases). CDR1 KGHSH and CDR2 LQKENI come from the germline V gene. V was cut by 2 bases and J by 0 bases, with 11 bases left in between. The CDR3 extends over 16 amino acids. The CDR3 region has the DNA TGTGCCAGCTCACCAATTTCGACAGGCTCTGGAAACACCATATATTTT. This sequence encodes CASSPISTGSGNTIYF.

The DNA of the CDR3 is TGCGCCAGCAGCTTAGGAGGGGATACTGAAGCTTTCTTT. It codes for CASSLGGDTEAFF. The chain is built from TRBV5-1 and TRBJ1-1; D possibly corresponds to TRBD1 (5 bases). With 2 bases removed from V and 5 bases from J, the gap between germline ends came to 10 bases. The CDR3 length is 13 residues. CDR1 and CDR2 (germline): SGHRS, YFSETQ.

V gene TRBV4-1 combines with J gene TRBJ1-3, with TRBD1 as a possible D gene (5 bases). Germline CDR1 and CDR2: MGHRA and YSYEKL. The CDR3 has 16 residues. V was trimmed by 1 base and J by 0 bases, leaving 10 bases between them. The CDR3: CASSQGGTASGNTIYF. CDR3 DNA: TGCGCCAGCAGCCAAGGGGGGACGGCCTCTGGAAACACCATATATTTT.

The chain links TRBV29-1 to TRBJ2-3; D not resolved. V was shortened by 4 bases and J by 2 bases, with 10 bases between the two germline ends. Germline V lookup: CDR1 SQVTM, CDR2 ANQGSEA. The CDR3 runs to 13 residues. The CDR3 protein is CSVGAVHTDTQYF. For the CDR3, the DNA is TGCAGCGTTGGGGCAGTCCACACAGATACGCAGTATTTT.

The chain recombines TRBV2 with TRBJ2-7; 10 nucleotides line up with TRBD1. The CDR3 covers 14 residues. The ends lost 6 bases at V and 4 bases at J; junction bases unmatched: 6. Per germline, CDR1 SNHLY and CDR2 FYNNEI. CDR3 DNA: TGTGCCAGCAGAGTCGGGACAGGGGTGTACGAGCAGTACTTC. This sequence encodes CASRVGTGVYEQYF. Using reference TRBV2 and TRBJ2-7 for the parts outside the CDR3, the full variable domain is EPEVTQTPSHQVTQMGQEVILRCVPISNHLYFYWYRQILGQKVEFLVSFYNNEISEKSEIFDDQFSVERPDGSNFTLKIRSTKLEDSAMYFCASRVGTGVYEQYFGPGTRLTVT.

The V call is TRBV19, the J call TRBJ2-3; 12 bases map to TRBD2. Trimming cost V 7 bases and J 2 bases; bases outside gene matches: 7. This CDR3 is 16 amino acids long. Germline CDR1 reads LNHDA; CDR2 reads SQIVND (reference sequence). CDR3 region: CASTKLAGGTTDTQYF. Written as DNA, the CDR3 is TGTGCCAGTACCAAACTAGCGGGAGGTACCACAGATACGCAGTATTTT.

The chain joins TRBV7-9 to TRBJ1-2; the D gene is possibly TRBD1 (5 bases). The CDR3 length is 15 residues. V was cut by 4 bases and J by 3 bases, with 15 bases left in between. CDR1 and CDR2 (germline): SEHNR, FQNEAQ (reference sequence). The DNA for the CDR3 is TGTGCCAGCAGCTCCCCCAGGGTCTACGACTATGGCTACACCTTC. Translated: CASSSPRVYDYGYTF.

In nucleotides, the CDR3 is TGTGCCAGCAGTGAAGGGTTGGGTCGGGGCTACGAGCAGTACTTC. Its protein product is CASSEGLGRGYEQYF. The V call is TRBV25-1, the J call TRBJ2-7; D is possibly TRBD2 (5 bases). Germline assignment: CDR1 MGHDK and CDR2 SYGVNS. The CDR3 contains 15 residues. V was cut by 2 bases and J by 3 bases, with 14 bases left in between.

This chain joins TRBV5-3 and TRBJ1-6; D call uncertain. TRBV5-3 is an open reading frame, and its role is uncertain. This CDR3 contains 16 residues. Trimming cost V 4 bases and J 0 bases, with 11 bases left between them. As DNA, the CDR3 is TGTGCCAGAAGCAAGCAGGAGAGCTCCTATAATTCACCCCTCCACTTT. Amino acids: CARSKQESSYNSPLHF.

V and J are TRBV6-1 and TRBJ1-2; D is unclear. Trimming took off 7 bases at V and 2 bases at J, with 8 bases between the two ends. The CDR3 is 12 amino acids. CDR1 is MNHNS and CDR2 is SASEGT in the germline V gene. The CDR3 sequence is CASTRQNYGYTF. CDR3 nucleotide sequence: TGTGCCAGCACGAGGCAGAACTATGGCTACACCTTC.

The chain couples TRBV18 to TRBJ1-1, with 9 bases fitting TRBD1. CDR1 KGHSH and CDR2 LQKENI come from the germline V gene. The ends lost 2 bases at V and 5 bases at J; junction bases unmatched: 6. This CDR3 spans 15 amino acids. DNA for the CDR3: TGTGCCAGCTCACCAATAAACAGGGGGCAAACTGAAGCTTTCTTT. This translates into CASSPINRGQTEAFF.

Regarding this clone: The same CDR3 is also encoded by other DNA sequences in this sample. CDR3 in amino acids: CASSPPGRGEKLFF. The DNA of the CDR3 is TGTGCCAGCTCACCACCCGGCAGGGGGGAAAAACTGTTTTTT. The chain combines TRBV18 with TRBJ1-4; 7 bases map to TRBD1. The V and J ends lost 0 bases and 8 bases, in that order; junction bases with no gene match: 3. Germline loops: CDR1 KGHSH, CDR2 LQKENI. This CDR3 is built from 14 residues.

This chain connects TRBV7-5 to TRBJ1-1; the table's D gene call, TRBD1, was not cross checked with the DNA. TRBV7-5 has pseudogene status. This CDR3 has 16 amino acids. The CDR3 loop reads CVRSLVGDRPNTEAFF. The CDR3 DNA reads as TGTGTCAGAAGCTTAGTAGGGGACAGGCCTAACACTGAAGCTTTCTTT.